One and the same sample provided the 12 T cell receptor beta chains below, sequenced in a study of cytomegalovirus exposure and HLA in healthy donors. PCR was performed using 60 Vbeta and 13 Jbeta primers. TCRdb's table, derived via immunoSEQ multiplex PCR, lists solely in-frame clones and lacks some. Here the sample spans 190,000 or so clones, roughly 77% being singletons. Input material: PBMCs. The receptors were gathered from a male donor in good health and CMV-seropositive.

The V and J genes are TRBV5-1 and TRBJ1-4, with 7 bases fitting TRBD1. V dropped 3 bases and J dropped 5; count of bases not matched to a gene: 4. Per germline, CDR1 SGHRS and CDR2 YFSETQ. This CDR3 region has 14 residues. The CDR3 sequence is CASSSGQLNEKLFF. CDR3 DNA sequence: TGCGCCAGCAGCTCGGGACAGCTCAATGAAAAACTGTTTTTT.

CDR3 region: CASSSPIGSGTKKFF. In DNA form, the CDR3 reads TGTGCCAGCAGCTCCCCCATCGGCTCCGGGACTAAAAAGTTCTTC. This chain links TRBV7-3 with TRBJ2-1; 7 bases map to TRBD2. The junction had 17 bases not matched to a gene; V was cut back by 4 bases and J by 14 bases. The length of the CDR3 is 15 residues. Germline CDR1 and CDR2: SGHTA and FQGTGA.

The chain carries TRBV4-1 and TRBJ2-3; 9 bases match TRBD2. From germline, CDR1 is MGHRA and CDR2 YSYEKL. Germline trimming cut 4 bases from V and 8 bases from J; bases unmatched to any gene: 13. The CDR3 spans 16 residues. The CDR3 loop is CASSRDSGSKFGTQYF. CDR3 DNA sequence: TGCGCCAGCAGCCGGGATAGCGGGAGCAAGTTTGGTACGCAGTATTTT.

This clone was seen more than once but under ten times. The chain recombines TRBV5-6 with TRBJ2-4, with D possibly being TRBD1 (6 bases). Germline CDR1 is SGHDT and CDR2 is YYEEEE. V dropped 0 bases and J dropped 4 bases, with 11 bases sitting between them. The CDR3 has 15 amino acids. Here the CDR3 reads CASSLVGGSKNIQYF. The CDR3 DNA sequence: TGTGCCAGCAGCTTGGTAGGGGGTTCAAAAAACATTCAGTACTTC.

The chain links TRBV27 to TRBJ2-7; no clear D. This CDR3 is built from 13 residues. V lost 8 bases and J lost 0, with 11 bases in between. CDR1 MNHEY and CDR2 SMNVEV come from the germline V gene (reference sequence). The CDR3 DNA is TGTGCCAGCTCGACGACAAGCTCCTACGAGCAGTACTTC. Amino acids: CASSTTSSYEQYF.

The chain uses TRBV4-3 and TRBJ1-2; TRBD1 agrees at 8 bases. V gave up 0 bases and J gave up 13 bases; unmatched junction bases: 7. In germline, CDR1 is LGHNA, CDR2 YSLEER. The CDR3 contains 13 residues. Written as DNA, the CDR3 is TGCGCCAGCAGCCAAGATAGGCAGGGGGCGGTCACCTTC. This codes for CASSQDRQGAVTF.

This chain connects TRBV5-6 to TRBJ1-5; D might be TRBD1 (5 bases). Trimming left V 4 bases short and J 1 base short, with 12 bases between. In germline, CDR1 is SGHDT, CDR2 YYEEEE. The CDR3 extends over 15 amino acids. CDR3 DNA sequence: TGTGCCAGCAGCCGGGGGACCGAGAGCAATCAGCCCCAGCATTTT. Translation: CASSRGTESNQPQHF.

The gene calls are TRBV30 and TRBJ1-6; the D is unclear. Germline CDR1 and CDR2: GTSNPN and SVGIG (reference sequence). There are 14 residues in the CDR3. Trimming took 8 bases from V and 6 from J, leaving 17 bases between them. The CDR3 spells CASTEGSSNSPLHF. The CDR3, as DNA: TGTGCCAGCACCGAGGGCAGCAGTAATTCACCCCTCCACTTT.

The chain carries TRBV5-4 and TRBJ2-5; perhaps TRBD2 as D (6 bases). CDR1 SGHNT and CDR2 YYREEE come from the germline V gene (reference sequence). The CDR3 loop spans 15 amino acids. Trimming left V 0 bases short and J 5 bases short, with 14 bases between. The DNA of the CDR3 is TGTGCCAGCAGCTTGGAGGAGGAGGGGAGGGAGACCCAGTACTTC. This sequence encodes CASSLEEEGRETQYF.

The chain couples TRBV18 to TRBJ2-5, with a tentative D call TRBD1 (7 bases). Germline CDR1 reads KGHSH; CDR2 reads LQKENI. Between the trimmed V and J ends, which lost 3 bases and 9 bases, there was a span of 20 bases. CDR3 length equals 15 residues. This chain's CDR3 is CASSPPGQPTGAQYF. Here the CDR3 DNA reads TGTGCCAGCTCACCTCCGGGACAGCCGACGGGGGCCCAGTACTTC.

The V and J genes are TRBV2 and TRBJ1-2, with a possible D match to TRBD1 (6 bases). Trimming left V 6 bases short and J 2 bases short, with 13 bases between. The CDR3 covers 14 residues. Germline loops: CDR1 SNHLY, CDR2 FYNNEI. The CDR3 spells CASSFQGTNYGYTF. DNA of the CDR3: TGTGCCAGCAGCTTTCAGGGGACCAACTATGGCTACACCTTC.

The rearrangement uses TRBV6-1 and TRBJ1-3; 9 positions agree with TRBD1. V lost 4 bases and J lost 8; bases outside the gene matches: 6. The CDR3 covers 14 residues. Germline V gene sequence: CDR1 MNHNS, CDR2 SASEGT. DNA of the CDR3: TGTGCCAGCAGTGCAGGACAGGGGAGGGACACCATATATTTT. Encoded protein: CASSAGQGRDTIYF.